This TCR beta chain appears in the sequencing data of a study of cytomegalovirus exposure and HLA in healthy donors. Study information: A previous analysis identified 100 million to 120 million unique TCR beta sequences derived from 180 million or so T cells.

General study findings and limits: The productive fraction for most TCR beta V segments was about 87% or about 30% in an earlier analysis. Certain indistinguishable V segments, among them TRBV6-2 and TRBV6-3, were excluded.

J was trimmed by 2 bases and V by 4 bases; bases with no gene match: 10. The germline gives CDR1 SGHRS, CDR2 YFSETQ. The CDR3 contains 17 residues. In regard to this clone: What it binds is unknown.

The primer mix had 60 Vbeta and 13 Jbeta primers. Original processing methods: Around 10 million shared chains were among about 80 million unique TCR beta chains counted in a later analysis. Data came from immunoSEQ multiplex PCR; TCRdb stores just in-frame clones and leaves some out. V and J calls and clone size are copied from that table; D and trimming were computed from the DNA. Of around 150,000 clones in the sample, roughly 70% were seen once. This receptor was identified in a woman aged 40 to 50 in good health and CMV-seropositive. Material for sequencing was PBMCs. The chain has TRBV5-1 and TRBJ2-3; 10 bases agree with TRBD2. CDR3 region: CASSGSGGAKFTDTQYF. The CDR3 DNA sequence: TGCGCCAGCAGCGGCAGCGGGGGGGCCAAATTCACAGATACGCAGTATTTT.